The following is a TCR beta chain sequence with its context. The table came from immunoSEQ multiplex PCR; TCRdb's copy has only in-frame clones and leaves some out. The sample contains under 450,000 clones, more than 80% of which appear only once. The data are from a study of control samples from healthy donors and cancer patients. The CDR3 extends over 15 amino acids. Germline V gene lookup returns CDR1 MNHEY and CDR2 SMNVEV (reference sequence). The V segment lost 6 bases and the J segment 4 bases; nucleotides outside the gene matches: 10. The rearrangement links TRBV27 to TRBJ2-7; 9 bases map to TRBD2. The material sequenced was PBMCs. This TCR derives from a man in his forties or fifties with head and neck cancer. The chain's CDR3 is CASSPAAGGSYEQYF. The CDR3 nucleotides read TGTGCCAGCAGCCCTGCTGCGGGAGGGTCTTACGAGCAGTACTTC.